This T cell receptor beta chain was profiled in a study of blood T cell repertoires in COVID-19. Background on the study: Spain, Italy and the United States supplied samples that represented acute and convalescent COVID-19. In each case, the material was cDNA or gDNA derived from T cells, B-cell-depleted T cells, or PBMCs.

In the original workflow: Amplified reference gene primers provided the basis for estimating nucleated cell counts. Method: immunoSEQ multiplex PCR; TCRdb's copy keeps in-frame clones and lacks some. V, J and clone size are those of that table, while D and trimming were read from the DNA. This table holds around 700,000 clones, 85% to 90% found once. The germline CDR1 and CDR2 sequences are SGHNT and YENEEA. Deletions cut 9 bases from V and 0 bases from J, with 18 bases between. The CDR3 length is 16 residues. Sequences were obtained from peripheral blood. This sequence was found in a woman younger than 30 with acute or convalescent COVID-19. The chain links TRBV11-3 to TRBJ2-4; D is perhaps TRBD2 (6 bases). This CDR3 reads CASPLYGRTAKNIQYF. The CDR3 region has the DNA TGTGCCAGTCCCTTGTACGGGAGAACAGCCAAAAACATTCAGTACTTC.